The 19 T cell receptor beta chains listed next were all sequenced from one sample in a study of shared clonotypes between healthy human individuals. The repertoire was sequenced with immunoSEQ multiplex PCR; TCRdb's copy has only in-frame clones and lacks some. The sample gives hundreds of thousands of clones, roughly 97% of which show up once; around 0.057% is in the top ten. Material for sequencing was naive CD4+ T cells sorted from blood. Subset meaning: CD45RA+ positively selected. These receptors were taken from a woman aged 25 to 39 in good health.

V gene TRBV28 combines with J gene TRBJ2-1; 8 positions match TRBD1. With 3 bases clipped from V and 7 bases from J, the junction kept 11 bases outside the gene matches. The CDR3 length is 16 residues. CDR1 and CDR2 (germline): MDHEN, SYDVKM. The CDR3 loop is CASSFIGPGQENEQFF. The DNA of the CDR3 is TGTGCCAGCAGTTTTATAGGACCGGGACAGGAGAATGAGCAGTTCTTC.

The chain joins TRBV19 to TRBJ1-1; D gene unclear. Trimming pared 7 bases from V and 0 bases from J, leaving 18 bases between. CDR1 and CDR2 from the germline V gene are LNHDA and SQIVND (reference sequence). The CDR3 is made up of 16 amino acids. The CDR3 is CASTPDGPFMNTEAFF. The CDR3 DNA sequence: TGTGCCAGTACCCCGGACGGACCTTTTATGAACACTGAAGCTTTCTTT.

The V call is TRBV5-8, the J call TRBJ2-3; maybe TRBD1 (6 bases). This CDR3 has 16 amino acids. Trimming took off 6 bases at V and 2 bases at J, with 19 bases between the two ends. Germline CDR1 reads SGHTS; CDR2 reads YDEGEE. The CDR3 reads CASTLISRGVTDTQYF. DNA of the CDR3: TGTGCCAGCACCCTAATCTCCAGGGGAGTCACAGATACGCAGTATTTT.

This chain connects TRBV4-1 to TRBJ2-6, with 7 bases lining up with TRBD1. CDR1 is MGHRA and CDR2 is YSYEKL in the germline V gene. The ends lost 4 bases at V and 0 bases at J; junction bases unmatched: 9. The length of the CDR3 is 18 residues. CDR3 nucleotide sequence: TGCGCCAGCAGCCGTCCGGGACAGCGAAGCTCTGGGGCCAACGTCCTGACTTTC. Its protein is CASSRPGQRSSGANVLTF.

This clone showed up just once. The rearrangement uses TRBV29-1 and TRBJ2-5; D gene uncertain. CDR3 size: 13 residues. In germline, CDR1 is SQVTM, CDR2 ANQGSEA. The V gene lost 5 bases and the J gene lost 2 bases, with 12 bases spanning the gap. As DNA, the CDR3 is TGCAGCGTTTTTCGGCATAGACAAGAGACCCAGTACTTC. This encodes CSVFRHRQETQYF.

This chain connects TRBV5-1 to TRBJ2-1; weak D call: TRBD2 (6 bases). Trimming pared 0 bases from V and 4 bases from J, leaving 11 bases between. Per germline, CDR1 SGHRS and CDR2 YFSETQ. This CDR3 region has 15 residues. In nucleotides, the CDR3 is TGCGCCAGCAGCTTGGAAGGGGCGGGGTACAATGAGCAGTTCTTC. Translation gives CASSLEGAGYNEQFF.

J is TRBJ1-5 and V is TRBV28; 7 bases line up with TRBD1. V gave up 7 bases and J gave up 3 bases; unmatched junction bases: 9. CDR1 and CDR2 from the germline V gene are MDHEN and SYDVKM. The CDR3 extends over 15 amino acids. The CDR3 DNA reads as TGTGCCAGCATCTCCCGGGACAGAGACAATCAGCCCCAGCATTTT. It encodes CASISRDRDNQPQHF.

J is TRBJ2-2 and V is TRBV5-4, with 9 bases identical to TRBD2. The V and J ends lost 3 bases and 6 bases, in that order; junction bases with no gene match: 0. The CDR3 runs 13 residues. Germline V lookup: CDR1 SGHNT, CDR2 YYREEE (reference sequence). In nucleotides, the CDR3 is TGTGCCAGCAGCTGGACTAGCGCCGGGGAGCTGTTTTTT. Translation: CASSWTSAGELFF. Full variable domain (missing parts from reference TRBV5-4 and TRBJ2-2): ETGVTQSPTHLIKTRGQQVTLRCSSQSGHNTVSWYQQALGQGPQFIFQYYREEENGRGNFPPRFSGLQFPNYSSELNVNALELDDSALYLCASSWTSAGELFFGEGSRLTVL.

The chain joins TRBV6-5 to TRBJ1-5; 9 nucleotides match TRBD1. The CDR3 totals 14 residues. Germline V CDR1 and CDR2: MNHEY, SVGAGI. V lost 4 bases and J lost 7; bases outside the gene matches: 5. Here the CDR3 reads CASSSGQGRQPQHF. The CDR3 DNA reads TGTGCCAGCAGTTCCGGACAGGGGCGGCAGCCCCAGCATTTT.

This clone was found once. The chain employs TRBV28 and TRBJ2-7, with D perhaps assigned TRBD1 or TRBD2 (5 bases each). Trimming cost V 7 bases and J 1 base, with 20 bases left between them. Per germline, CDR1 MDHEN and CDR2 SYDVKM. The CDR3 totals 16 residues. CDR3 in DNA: TGTGCCAGCACCCTACATGGGACGCGGCATTCCTACGAGCAGTACTTC. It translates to CASTLHGTRHSYEQYF.

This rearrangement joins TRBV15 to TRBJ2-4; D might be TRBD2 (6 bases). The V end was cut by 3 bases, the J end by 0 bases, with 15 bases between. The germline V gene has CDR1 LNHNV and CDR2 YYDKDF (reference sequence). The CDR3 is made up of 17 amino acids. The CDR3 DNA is TGTGCCACCAGCAGCGGAGGGGATAGAGTAGCCAAAAACATTCAGTACTTC. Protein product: CATSSGGDRVAKNIQYF. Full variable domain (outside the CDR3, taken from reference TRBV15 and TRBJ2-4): DAMVIQNPRYQVTQFGKPVTLSCSQTLNHNVMYWYQQKSSQAPKLLFHYYDKDFNNEADTPDNFQSRRPNTSFCFLDIRSPGLGDTAMYLCATSSGGDRVAKNIQYFGAGTRLSVL.

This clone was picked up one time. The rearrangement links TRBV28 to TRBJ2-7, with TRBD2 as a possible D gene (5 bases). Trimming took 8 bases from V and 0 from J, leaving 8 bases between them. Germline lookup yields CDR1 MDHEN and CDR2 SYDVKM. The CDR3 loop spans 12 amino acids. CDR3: CASLASSYEQYF. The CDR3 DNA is TGTGCCAGCTTAGCGTCCTCCTACGAGCAGTACTTC. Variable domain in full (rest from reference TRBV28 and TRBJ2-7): DVKVTQSSRYLVKRTGEKVFLECVQDMDHENMFWYRQDPGLGLRLIYFSYDVKMKEKGDIPEGYSVSREKKERFSLILESASTNQTSMYLCASLASSYEQYFGPGTRLTVT.

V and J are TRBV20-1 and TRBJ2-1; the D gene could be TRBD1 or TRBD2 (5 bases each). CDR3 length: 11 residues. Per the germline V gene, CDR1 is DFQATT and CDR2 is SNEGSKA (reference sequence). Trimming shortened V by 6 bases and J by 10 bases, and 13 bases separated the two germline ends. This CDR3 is CSAEGSQEQFF. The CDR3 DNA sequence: TGCAGTGCAGAGGGGTCGCAGGAGCAGTTCTTC.

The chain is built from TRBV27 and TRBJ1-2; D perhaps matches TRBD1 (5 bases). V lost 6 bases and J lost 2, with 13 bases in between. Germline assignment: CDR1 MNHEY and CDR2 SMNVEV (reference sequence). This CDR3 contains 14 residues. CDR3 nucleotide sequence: TGTGCCAGCAGGACTCCCGGGGGAAACTATGGCTACACCTTC. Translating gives CASRTPGGNYGYTF.

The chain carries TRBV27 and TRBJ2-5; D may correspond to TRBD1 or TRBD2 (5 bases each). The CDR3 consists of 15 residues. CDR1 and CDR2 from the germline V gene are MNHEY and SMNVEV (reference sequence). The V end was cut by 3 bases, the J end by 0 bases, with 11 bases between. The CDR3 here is CASSFLGRDQETQYF. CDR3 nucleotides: TGTGCCAGCAGTTTTCTGGGGCGGGACCAAGAGACCCAGTACTTC.

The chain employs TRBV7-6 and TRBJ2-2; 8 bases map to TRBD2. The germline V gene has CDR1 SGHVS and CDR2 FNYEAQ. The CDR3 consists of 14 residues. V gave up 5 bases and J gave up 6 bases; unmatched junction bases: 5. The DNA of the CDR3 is TGTGCCAGCAGCCTGGGACTAGAGGCCGGGGAGCTGTTTTTT. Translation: CASSLGLEAGELFF.

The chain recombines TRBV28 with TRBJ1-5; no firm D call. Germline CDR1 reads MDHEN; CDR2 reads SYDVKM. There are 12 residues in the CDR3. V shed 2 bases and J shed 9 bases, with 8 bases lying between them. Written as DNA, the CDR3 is TGTGCCAGCAGTTTACTTAGAGGGCCCCAGCATTTT. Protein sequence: CASSLLRGPQHF.

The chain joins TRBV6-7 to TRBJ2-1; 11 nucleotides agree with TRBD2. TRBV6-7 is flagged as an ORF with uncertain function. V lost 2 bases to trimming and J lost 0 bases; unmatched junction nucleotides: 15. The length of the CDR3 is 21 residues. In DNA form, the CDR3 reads TGTGCCAGCAGTTACCCGCCGAGCACTAGCGGGAGAACCAACTCCTACAATGAGCAGTTCTTC. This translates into CASSYPPSTSGRTNSYNEQFF.

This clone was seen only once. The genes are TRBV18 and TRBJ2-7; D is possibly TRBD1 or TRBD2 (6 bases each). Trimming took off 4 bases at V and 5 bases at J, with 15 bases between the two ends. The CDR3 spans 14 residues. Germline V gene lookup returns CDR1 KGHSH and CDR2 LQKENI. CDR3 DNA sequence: TGTGCCAGCTCACAACAGGGAGGTTACGACGAGCAGTACTTC. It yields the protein CASSQQGGYDEQYF.